Listed here are 28 T cell receptor beta chains from one sample, sequenced in a study of T cell repertoires in cytomegalovirus infection. One entry per CDR3 protein results from TCRdb running MiXCR on the reads. This table has approximately 750,000 distinct CDR3 sequences, roughly a third appearing once. The sample comprised PBMCs. The receptors were gathered from a human donor in good health (CMV status not recorded). Some clones in this sample may be carry-over from other donors' samples.

The V and J genes are TRBV4-2 and TRBJ1-1; maybe TRBD1 (5 bases). CDR1 and CDR2 (germline): LGHNA, YNFKEQ. Deletions cut 0 bases from V and 6 bases from J, with 20 bases between. This CDR3 spans 17 amino acids. CDR3 in DNA: TGTGCCAGCAGCCAAGAGGGTGCTGGGGGTCTCGTATCTGAAGCTTTCTTT. Residues: CASSQEGAGGLVSEAFF.

The J gene is TRBJ2-7, the V gene TRBV28, with D maybe TRBD1 (6 bases). This CDR3 is built from 17 residues. The germline V gene encodes CDR1 MDHEN and CDR2 SYDVKM. With 3 bases removed from V and 2 bases from J, the gap between germline ends came to 20 bases. The CDR3 region is CASSFELGQGTPYEQYF. The DNA of the CDR3 is TGTGCCAGCAGTTTTGAGCTTGGGCAGGGGACCCCCTACGAGCAGTACTTC.

The CDR3 sequence: CASSDYRDNEQFF. The CDR3 nucleotides are TGTGCCAGCAGTGACTACAGGGACAATGAGCAGTTCTTC. The rearrangement uses TRBV6-1 and TRBJ2-1, with a possible D match to TRBD1 (6 bases). This CDR3 contains 13 residues. Germline CDR1 and CDR2: MNHNS and SASEGT. V was clipped by 3 bases and J by 5 bases, with 8 bases between them.

This clonotype appeared a few times. This chain connects TRBV28 to TRBJ2-2; a weak D match, TRBD2 (6 bases). Germline V CDR1 and CDR2: MDHEN, SYDVKM. This CDR3 contains 12 residues. V lost 8 bases, J lost 7 bases, and 11 bases lay in between. Here the CDR3 DNA reads TGTGCCAGCGGGATGGGGGGCGGGGAGCTGTTTTTT. Encoded protein: CASGMGGGELFF.

The rearrangement uses TRBV12-3 or TRBV12-4 and TRBJ2-1; no firm D call. V shed 2 bases and J shed 8 bases, with 10 bases lying between them. The CDR3 length is 13 residues. The CDR3 region is CASSLNRADEQFF. CDR3 coding DNA: TGTGCCAGCAGTTTAAATCGGGCGGATGAGCAGTTCTTC.

This clonotype was observed many times. The V call is TRBV7-3, the J call TRBJ2-1; no reliable D call. Trimming left V 4 bases short and J 6 bases short, with 16 bases between. Per germline, CDR1 SGHTA and CDR2 FQGTGA. This CDR3 has 15 residues. For the CDR3, the DNA is TGTGCCAGCAGCTCACCTGAAGGGTTCAGCAATGAGCAGTTCTTC. Its protein is CASSSPEGFSNEQFF.

This clonotype appeared many times. This chain joins TRBV11-1 and TRBJ2-3, with 13 bases identical to TRBD2. Trimming cost V 7 bases and J 0 bases; bases outside gene matches: 1. The germline V gene encodes CDR1 SGHAT and CDR2 FQDESV (reference sequence). The CDR3 has 15 amino acids. The CDR3 DNA sequence: TGTGCCAGCATGGGACTAGCGGGAAGCACAGATACGCAGTATTTT. Translation: CASMGLAGSTDTQYF.

The chain recombines TRBV29-1 with TRBJ2-3; no definite D call. This CDR3 contains 16 residues. V was trimmed by 4 bases and J by 3 bases, leaving 20 bases between them. In germline, CDR1 is SQVTM, CDR2 ANQGSEA. The CDR3 DNA reads as TGCAGCGTTGTCGGGTCGTGGGTAGGTAGGACAGATACGCAGTATTTT. Protein product: CSVVGSWVGRTDTQYF.

V gene TRBV7-9 combines with J gene TRBJ1-3; D remains ambiguous. The CDR3 covers 13 residues. CDR1 and CDR2 (germline): SEHNR, FQNEAQ (reference sequence). V was trimmed by 5 bases and J by 3 bases, leaving 8 bases between them. The DNA for the CDR3 is TGTGCCAGCAGCCCCCACTATGGAAACACCATATATTTT. This sequence encodes CASSPHYGNTIYF.

This clonotype was detected a few times. For the CDR3, the DNA is TGTGCCAGCTACGAAGCCAGGGGGACCACCGGGGAGCTGTTTTTT. This sequence encodes CASYEARGTTGELFF. The rearrangement links TRBV28 to TRBJ2-2; TRBD1 aligns across 7 bases. V lost 8 bases, J lost 4 bases, and 10 bases stayed unmatched. Germline V lookup: CDR1 MDHEN, CDR2 SYDVKM. This CDR3 contains 15 residues.

In the case of this clonotype: The conserved closing phenylalanine or tryptophan is absent in this CDR3, likely reflecting a read error. This rearrangement joins TRBV6-8 to TRBJ2-1; perhaps D is TRBD1 or TRBD2 (5 bases each). In germline, CDR1 is MNHGY, CDR2 SAAAGT. The CDR3 extends over 16 amino acids. The ends were cut back, 5 bases at V and 2 bases at J, with 16 bases in the middle. The DNA for the CDR3 is TGTGCCAGCAGTGAATGGCCGGGGCCTGCCTACAATGAGCAGTTCTGC. Translation: CASSEWPGPAYNEQFC.

This clonotype was found once. This chain joins TRBV11-2 and TRBJ2-5; D might be TRBD1 (6 bases). Germline V gene lookup returns CDR1 SGHAT and CDR2 FQNNGV. V lost 4 bases, J lost 1 base, and 16 bases lay in between. The CDR3 spans 16 residues. The CDR3 bases are TGTGCCAGCAGCTCTGGGGGCAGAAGGGGCCAAGAGACCCAGTACTTC. It encodes CASSSGGRRGQETQYF.

The V gene is TRBV7-6, the J gene TRBJ2-7; D may be TRBD1 (6 bases). V shed 3 bases and J shed 2 bases, with 20 bases lying between them. There are 17 residues in the CDR3. Per the germline V gene, CDR1 is SGHVS and CDR2 is FNYEAQ. The CDR3 here is CASSLAGSGTKTYEQYF. Here the CDR3 DNA reads TGTGCCAGCAGCTTGGCGGGCTCCGGGACAAAAACCTACGAGCAGTACTTC.

The chain recombines TRBV6-6 with TRBJ2-1; D possibly corresponds to TRBD2 (5 bases). This CDR3 is 12 amino acids long. CDR1 is MNHNY, CDR2 SVGAGI, per germline (reference sequence). Trimming shortened V by 4 bases and J by 11 bases, and 12 bases separated the two germline ends. The CDR3 DNA reads TGTGCCAGCAGTTTGGGGAGTACTAAGCAGTTCTTC. Encoded protein: CASSLGSTKQFF.

The chain couples TRBV12-3 or TRBV12-4 to TRBJ2-1, with 8 bases identical to TRBD1. The length of the CDR3 is 17 residues. With V trimmed by 1 base and J by 1 base, 6 bases remained unmatched. The DNA of the CDR3 is TGTGCCAGCAGTTTAGAGATGGGGGACAGGTCCTACAATGAGCAGTTCTTC. Its translation: CASSLEMGDRSYNEQFF.

This chain links TRBV28 with TRBJ2-1; no reliable D call. The CDR3 runs to 10 residues. Deletions cut 10 bases from V and 3 bases from J, with 4 bases between. Per the germline V gene, CDR1 is MDHEN and CDR2 is SYDVKM. The CDR3 region is CATLYNEQFF. Written as DNA, the CDR3 is TGTGCCACCCTCTACAATGAGCAGTTCTTC.

This clonotype was picked up a small number of times. The chain combines TRBV20-1 with TRBJ2-1, with 8 bases that match TRBD2. This CDR3 contains 13 residues. CDR1 is DFQATT, CDR2 SNEGSKA, per germline (reference sequence). V lost 7 bases, J lost 3 bases, and 5 bases stayed unmatched. CDR3 amino acids: CSGTGTSYNEQFF. The CDR3 DNA reads TGCAGTGGGACCGGGACTAGCTACAATGAGCAGTTCTTC.

The chain is built from TRBV6-1 and TRBJ2-2, with D unclear. V was clipped by 2 bases and J by 4 bases, with 5 bases between them. Germline assignment: CDR1 MNHNS and CDR2 SASEGT. The CDR3 is 13 amino acids. The DNA for the CDR3 is TGTGCCAGCAGTGAAACCGGCACCGGGGAGCTGTTTTTT. As protein: CASSETGTGELFF.

This clonotype was counted a few times. V gene TRBV2 combines with J gene TRBJ2-1; D is possibly TRBD2 (5 bases). Germline CDR1 and CDR2: SNHLY and FYNNEI. There are 14 residues in the CDR3. V lost 8 bases, J lost 0 bases, and 11 bases lay in between. CDR3 coding DNA: TGTGCCAGCGAAGCGGAGAGCTCCTACAATGAGCAGTTCTTC. It specifies CASEAESSYNEQFF. The full variable domain, rest sourced from reference TRBV2 and TRBJ2-1, is EPEVTQTPSHQVTQMGQEVILRCVPISNHLYFYWYRQILGQKVEFLVSFYNNEISEKSEIFDDQFSVERPDGSNFTLKIRSTKLEDSAMYFCASEAESSYNEQFFGPGTRLTVL.

This clonotype showed up just a few times. The V call is TRBV3-1, the J call TRBJ1-2; 7 positions match TRBD1. The CDR3 is made up of 14 amino acids. CDR1 LGHDT and CDR2 YNNKEL come from the germline V gene (reference sequence). V lost 4 bases to trimming and J lost 6 bases; unmatched junction nucleotides: 8. CDR3 DNA: TGTGCCAGCAGCCCGACCACAGGGGTAAATGGCTACACCTTC. This sequence encodes CASSPTTGVNGYTF. Drawing the rest from reference TRBV3-1 and TRBJ1-2, the complete variable domain is DTAVSQTPKYLVTQMGNDKSIKCEQNLGHDTMYWYKQDSKKFLKIMFSYNNKELIINETVPNRFSPKSPDKAHLNLHINSLELGDSAVYFCASSPTTGVNGYTFGSGTRLTVV.

A note on this clonotype: The germline gene is not matched at one end of the junction; a read error may be the cause. V and J are TRBV7-2 and TRBJ2-7, with D perhaps TRBD1 (5 bases). CDR3 length: 13 residues. The germline CDR1 and CDR2 sequences are SGHTA and FQGNSA. CDR3 loop: CAISPQGSYDPSF. Here the CDR3 DNA reads TGTGCCATCAGCCCCCAGGGTAGCTACGATCCGTCCTTC.

This clonotype has just a few counts. The rearrangement links TRBV12-3 or TRBV12-4 to TRBJ1-5; D call uncertain. V was cut by 2 bases and J by 7 bases, with 15 bases left in between. The CDR3 runs to 15 residues. DNA of the CDR3: TGTGCCAGCAGTTTAACCGGACCGAACATGCAGCCCCAGCATTTT. This gives the protein CASSLTGPNMQPQHF.

For this clonotype: One base away lies a much larger clone, so this may be a sequencing read error. It is likely a read error, because the conserved phenylalanine at the end of the CDR3 is missing. The chain combines TRBV7-9 with TRBJ2-3; TRBD1 matches at 8 bases. The V and J ends lost 10 bases and 5 bases, in that order; junction bases with no gene match: 14. The CDR3 has 15 amino acids. Per germline, CDR1 SEHNR and CDR2 FQNEAQ (reference sequence). The CDR3 region has the DNA TGTGCCATCGTGACAGGGGTTTCGTCCGGAGATACGCAGTATTGT. It codes for CAIVTGVSSGDTQYC.

The chain is built from TRBV28 and TRBJ2-3, with 7 bases lining up with TRBD1. The germline V gene has CDR1 MDHEN and CDR2 SYDVKM. The CDR3 is 15 amino acids. V lost 5 bases, J lost 2 bases, and 7 bases stayed unmatched. CDR3: CASSRRQGHTDTQYF. The CDR3 region has the DNA TGTGCCAGCAGTCGAAGACAGGGACACACAGATACGCAGTATTTT.

This clonotype has at least ten counts. The chain is built from TRBV7-2 and TRBJ1-1; D remains ambiguous. The V and J ends lost 4 bases and 1 base respectively, with 7 bases between them. This CDR3 comprises 13 residues. Germline V lookup: CDR1 SGHTA, CDR2 FQGNSA. In nucleotides, the CDR3 is TGTGCCAGCAGCTCTTATAGGAACACTGAAGCTTTCTTT. Amino acid sequence: CASSSYRNTEAFF. Full variable domain (missing parts from reference TRBV7-2 and TRBJ1-1): GAGVSQSPSNKVTEKGKDVELRCDPISGHTALYWYRQSLGQGLEFLIYFQGNSAPDKSGLPSDRFSAERTGGSVSTLTIQRTQQEDSAVYLCASSSYRNTEAFFGQGTRLTVV.

This clonotype was observed a few times. The chain links TRBV11-2 to TRBJ2-7, with TRBD1 matching over 10 bases. The CDR3 loop spans 14 amino acids. J lost 7 bases, V lost 4 bases, and 7 bases had no gene match. The germline CDR1 and CDR2 sequences are SGHAT and FQNNGV. CDR3: CASSWGTGDNEQYF. In DNA, the CDR3 is TGTGCCAGCAGCTGGGGGACAGGGGATAATGAGCAGTACTTC.

This clonotype was seen repeatedly, ten times or more. J is TRBJ1-1 and V is TRBV7-2, with D maybe TRBD1 (5 bases). The germline V and J ends were trimmed by 5 bases and 4 bases, with 20 bases remaining between them. The CDR3 runs to 16 residues. Germline CDR1 is SGHTA and CDR2 is FQGNSA. Here the CDR3 reads CASSLNGHPRSTEAFF. The CDR3 coding sequence is TGTGCCAGCAGCCTAAACGGACACCCGAGAAGCACTGAAGCTTTCTTT.

The sample holds many counts of this clonotype. The rearrangement uses TRBV7-2 and TRBJ2-1, with D maybe TRBD2 (6 bases). The germline gives CDR1 SGHTA, CDR2 FQGNSA. V was trimmed by 0 bases and J by 7 bases, leaving 25 bases between them. The CDR3 has 19 amino acids. CDR3 DNA sequence: TGTGCCAGCAGCTTAGCGCGGTTAGCGGCTCAATCTAATTTAAATGAGCAGTTCTTC. As protein: CASSLARLAAQSNLNEQFF.